This T cell receptor beta chain derives from a study of T cells of healthy individuals. This clonotype counts as medium-sized. TCRdb reprocessed the 5' RACE reads via MiXCR and lists one record per CDR3 protein. The table lists about 60,000 distinct CDR3 sequences, around 16% of them singletons. From germline, CDR1 is SQVTM and CDR2 ANQGSEA. The CDR3 contains 11 residues. V was trimmed by 1 base and J by 10 bases, leaving 10 bases between them. V is TRBV29-1 and J is TRBJ1-2; a possible D gene is TRBD1 (5 bases). The sequence derives from a human donor in good health. This CDR3 reads CSVEAGQAYTF. The DNA of the CDR3 is TGCAGCGTTGAAGCGGGGCAGGCCTACACCTTC.